This TCR beta chain originates from a study of Graves' ophthalmopathy and Graves' hyperthyroidism. The wider study: Untreated patients at initial diagnosis provided peripheral blood.

Pregnant or lactating patients and those with other autoimmune diseases or uncontrolled infections were excluded. Physicians reached a diagnosis by relying on clinical symptoms, serum thyroxine, TRAb, thyroid ultrasound and orbital computed tomography. This clonotype was counted at least ten times. RNA served as the template for amplifying TCR beta CDR3 regions. Second-round multiplex PCR followed a first-round RT-PCR using HTBI primers. TCRdb re-analysed the multiplex PCR reads in MiXCR, keeping a single row per CDR3 protein. The sample has under 350,000 distinct CDR3 sequences, under 20% seen once; the top ten hold roughly an eighth. The CDR3 contains 16 residues. Germline CDR1 and CDR2: MNHEY and SVGAGI. The V and J ends lost 0 bases and 1 base respectively, with 7 bases between them.

V gene TRBV6-5 combines with J gene TRBJ1-6; D call uncertain. The specimen was peripheral blood. This receptor was identified in an adult man with Graves' ophthalmopathy. CDR3 coding DNA: TGTGCCAGCAGTTACTCCCCCCCTTCCTATAATTCACCCCTCCACTTT. This encodes CASSYSPPSYNSPLHF.